This T cell receptor (beta chain) was retrieved from a study of glioma-infiltrating T cells after dendritic cell vaccination. On the study more broadly: Monocyte-derived dendritic cells, cultured 6 to 7 days with IL-4 and GM-CSF, were pulsed with autologous tumor lysate. Study-level findings and limits: Higher pretreatment TIL content predicted longer progression-free time and survival.

Time point reported: after dendritic cell vaccination, including at tumor progression/relapse. No glioblastoma patient carried an isocitrate dehydrogenase mutation. The immunoSEQ assay amplified TCRB CDR3 from up to 2 ug DNA. Libraries were prepared by immunoSEQ multiplex PCR; TCRdb keeps only in-frame clonotypes and omits some of them. The sample carries roughly 85,000 clones, 85% recorded once. As regards this clone: Its antigen is still unknown.

Per the germline V gene, CDR1 is MNHNS and CDR2 is SASEGT. The V segment lost 5 bases and the J segment 2 bases; nucleotides outside the gene matches: 7. CDR3 length: 15 residues. This TCR derives from a human donor with glioblastoma. The specimen comprised blood, sampled after dendritic cell vaccination. This chain connects TRBV6-1 to TRBJ2-7; 9 nucleotides align to TRBD1. The CDR3 nucleotides are TGTGCCAGCAGTCTACAGGGGGCTCTTCCCTACGAGCAGTACTTC. Translation gives CASSLQGALPYEQYF.